This TCR beta chain was recovered during a study of shared clonotypes between healthy human individuals. Clones were read by immunoSEQ multiplex PCR, and TCRdb kept only the in-frame ones, dropping some. There are around 1.4 million clones in the sample; less than 99% occur only once, and approximately 0.38% lies in the top ten. CDR1 is MNHNS and CDR2 is SASEGT in the germline V gene. Trimming left V 3 bases short and J 2 bases short, with 19 bases between. The CDR3 extends over 18 amino acids. The sequence was obtained from a man aged 25 to 40 in good health. The chain carries TRBV6-1 and TRBJ2-2; a possible D gene is TRBD1 (6 bases). The material sequenced was naive CD4+ T cells sorted from blood. Subset specified: CD45RA+ positively selected. The CDR3 loop is CASSDWSRGTSNTGELFF. The CDR3 DNA follows: TGTGCCAGCAGTGATTGGAGTAGGGGGACAAGTAACACCGGGGAGCTGTTTTTT.